Below, one T cell receptor beta chain is given with its context. With the read ending 3 residues before the CDR3 end, the germline J gene is used to fill in that end. The data are from a study of T cells in women clearing cervical HPV infection. Sequencing used immunoSEQ multiplex PCR; TCRdb keeps in-frame clones, though not all of them. The sample holds over 45,000 clones. V lost 3 bases, J lost 6 bases, and 8 bases lay in between. This CDR3 region has 11 residues. CDR1 and CDR2 from the germline V gene are GTSNPN and SVGIG (reference sequence). What was sequenced was blood buffy coat. This TCR was sampled from a woman between 18 and 70 years old with a cervical HPV16 infection that either progressed to CIN3+ or cleared (not recorded which). The chain carries TRBV30 and TRBJ1-2, with D hard to call. The sequenced part of the CDR3 DNA is TGTGCCTGGAGCCACAGTGATGGC. Residues: CAWSHSDG. In full, the CDR3 is CAWSHSDGYTF.